This T cell receptor beta chain was profiled in a study of identical twins. General study results and limits: Insertions were fewer in abundant cord blood beta clonotypes, whereas memory repertoires showed none of this pattern.

The V end lost 7 bases, the J end lost 7 bases, and 20 bases lay between the germline ends. Germline CDR1 SQVTM, CDR2 ANQGSEA. This CDR3 is built from 13 residues. Notes on this clonotype: Its antigen remains unidentified.

TCRdb reprocessed the 5' RACE reads via MiXCR and lists one record per CDR3 protein. The sample has approximately 1.8 million distinct CDR3 sequences, around a third seen once. Material for sequencing was cord blood. This TCR came from a newborn girl in good health. The V gene is TRBV29-1, the J gene TRBJ2-7, with a tentative D call TRBD2 (5 bases). CDR3 amino acids: CSAGSTQQTEQYF. The CDR3 nucleotides are TGCAGCGCGGGAAGTACGCAGCAAACGGAGCAGTACTTC.